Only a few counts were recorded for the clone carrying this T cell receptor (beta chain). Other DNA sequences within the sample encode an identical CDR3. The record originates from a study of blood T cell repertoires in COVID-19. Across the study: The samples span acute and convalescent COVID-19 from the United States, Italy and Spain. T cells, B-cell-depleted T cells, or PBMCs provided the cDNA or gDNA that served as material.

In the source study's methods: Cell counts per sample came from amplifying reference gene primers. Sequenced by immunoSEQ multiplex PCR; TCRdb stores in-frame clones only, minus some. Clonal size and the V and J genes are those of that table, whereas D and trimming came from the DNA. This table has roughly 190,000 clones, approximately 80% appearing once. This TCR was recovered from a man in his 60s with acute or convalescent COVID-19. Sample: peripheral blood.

Written as DNA, the CDR3 is TGTGCCAGCAGCTCGGGGAATGAGCAGTTCTTC. This gives the protein CASSSGNEQFF. The rearrangement uses TRBV7-2 and TRBJ2-1; tentative D call: TRBD2 (5 bases). The CDR3 length is 11 residues. The V end was cut by 4 bases, the J end by 7 bases, with 5 bases between. The germline V gene encodes CDR1 SGHTA and CDR2 FQGNSA.